The sequence of this T cell receptor beta chain was determined in a study of Ad26.COV2.S vaccination and SARS-CoV-2 variants. Study-wide points: Breadth of non-spike TCRs did not differ between vaccinees and placebo recipients. Substantial breadth was reported for post-vaccination spike-specific CD8+ and CD4+ T cells. Spike-specific TCR breadth was greater after Ad26.COV2.S than placebo. It is possible that the TCR breadth and depth analyses underestimated the total T cell responses.

The CDR3 is made up of 13 amino acids. V shed 7 bases and J 11 bases; nucleotides not matched to a gene: 11. Notes on this clone: The antigen remains unidentified.

Clones were sequenced by immunoSEQ multiplex PCR, and TCRdb holds only the in-frame ones, with some missing. The table includes 150,000 to 200,000 clones, around 90% detected once. The chain is built from TRBV12-3 or TRBV12-4 and TRBJ1-5; 7 positions agree with TRBD1. This TCR derives from a human donor who had recovered from COVID-19. The source material was peripheral blood, sampled after recovery from COVID-19. CDR3 in DNA: TGTGCCAGCACCCTCAGGGGGGCCAGGTCCCAGCATTTT. It encodes CASTLRGARSQHF.